Following are 26 T cell receptor beta chains from one sample sequenced in a study of blood T cell repertoires in COVID-19. The method was immunoSEQ multiplex PCR; TCRdb's version includes in-frame clones alone and lacks a portion of them. The sample lists roughly 160,000 clones, over 70% occurring once. What was sequenced was PBMCs or T cells enriched from blood (not recorded which). These TCRs come from a woman aged 55-70 years who had recovered from COVID-19.

The V and J genes are TRBV10-3 and TRBJ1-2; D gene uncertain. Germline V gene sequence: CDR1 ENHRY, CDR2 SYGVKD. The CDR3 spans 13 residues. V gave up 1 base and J gave up 6 bases, with 9 bases separating them. DNA of the CDR3: TGTGCCATCAGTGAGTTTACCGAGGATGGCTACACCTTC. It is translated as CAISEFTEDGYTF.

The J gene is TRBJ2-2, the V gene TRBV5-1; TRBD1 agrees at 7 bases. Germline loops: CDR1 SGHRS, CDR2 YFSETQ. J was trimmed by 5 bases and V by 0 bases; bases with no gene match: 10. The CDR3 extends over 17 amino acids. DNA of the CDR3: TGCGCCAGCAGCTTGGCCGCTAGGACAGGTGGTACCGGGGAGCTGTTTTTT. It specifies CASSLAARTGGTGELFF.

The chain combines TRBV9 with TRBJ2-7; no definite D call. Germline loops: CDR1 SGDLS, CDR2 YYNGEE. This CDR3 contains 12 residues. V was pared by 0 bases and J by 4 bases, with 5 bases between. The CDR3 spells CASSVDEYEQYF. CDR3 nucleotides: TGTGCCAGCAGCGTAGATGAGTACGAGCAGTACTTC.

The rearrangement links TRBV27 to TRBJ2-1, with a possible D match to TRBD2 (6 bases). The CDR3 contains 15 residues. Germline V lookup: CDR1 MNHEY, CDR2 SMNVEV (reference sequence). V was cut by 4 bases and J by 7 bases, with 17 bases left in between. The CDR3 nucleotides read TGTGCCAGCAGTTCTAGCGCGACCCCAGTTAATGAGCAGTTCTTC. This sequence encodes CASSSSATPVNEQFF.

The chain recombines TRBV3-1 (or the pseudogene TRBV3-2) with TRBJ2-7; tentatively, D is TRBD2 (5 bases). Looked up from germline, CDR1 is LGHDT and CDR2 is YNNKEL (reference sequence). The CDR3 has 17 residues. V lost 1 base, J lost 3 bases, and 19 bases lay in between. The CDR3 sequence is CASSQGRRLVRLYEQYF. CDR3 nucleotide sequence: TGTGCCAGCAGCCAAGGGAGGCGGCTAGTTAGACTCTACGAGCAGTACTTC.

This clone was recorded once. V usage is TRBV2 and J usage is TRBJ1-2; D perhaps matches TRBD1 (5 bases). Trimming cost V 3 bases and J 4 bases, with 15 bases left between them. Germline assignment: CDR1 SNHLY and CDR2 FYNNEI. This CDR3 contains 15 residues. CDR3 sequence (DNA): TGTGCCAGCAGTGACCCTTCAGGACATTTCTATGGCTACACCTTC. Encoded protein: CASSDPSGHFYGYTF.

Here the CDR3 DNA reads TGTGCCAGCAGTGAAGTTGTGGGGCTGAACACTGAAGCTTTCTTT. It translates to CASSEVVGLNTEAFF. The rearrangement uses TRBV6-1 and TRBJ1-1; TRBD1 might be the D (5 bases). CDR1 is MNHNS, CDR2 SASEGT, per germline. This CDR3 comprises 15 residues. V lost 1 base, J lost 0 bases, and 9 bases lay in between.

The J gene is TRBJ2-1, the V gene TRBV15; unclear D gene. Per germline, CDR1 LNHNV and CDR2 YYDKDF (reference sequence). Trimming shortened V by 5 bases and J by 9 bases, and 17 bases separated the two germline ends. The CDR3 has 14 residues. CDR3 amino acids: CATSGALSMSEQFF. The CDR3 DNA sequence: TGTGCCACCAGCGGAGCCCTGAGTATGAGTGAGCAGTTCTTC.

This clone has just a few counts. The rearrangement links TRBV4-2 to TRBJ2-7; 8 nucleotides align to TRBD2. In germline, CDR1 is LGHNA, CDR2 YNFKEQ. The CDR3 is made up of 16 amino acids. Trimming took 0 bases from V and 7 from J; bases not matched to a gene: 11. CDR3 nucleotides: TGTGCCAGCAGCCAAGATCTCACGGGGGGGCTGCGGGAGCAGTACTTC. Encoded protein: CASSQDLTGGLREQYF.

The chain couples TRBV27 to TRBJ2-2, with D possibly being TRBD1 (6 bases). The CDR3 is made up of 14 amino acids. Germline CDR1 MNHEY, CDR2 SMNVEV (reference sequence). Trimming cost V 2 bases and J 4 bases, with 8 bases left between them. Here the CDR3 reads CASSLAGATGELFF. CDR3 nucleotides: TGTGCCAGCAGTTTAGCAGGGGCCACCGGGGAGCTGTTTTTT.

This clone has only one observation. The chain employs TRBV10-3 and TRBJ1-1, with D tentatively TRBD1 (5 bases). Between the trimmed V and J ends, which lost 2 bases and 4 bases, there was a span of 14 bases. The length of the CDR3 is 15 residues. In germline, CDR1 is ENHRY, CDR2 SYGVKD. The CDR3 DNA is TGTGCCATCAGTGAGCCAAATTCGGGGGGCACTGAAGCTTTCTTT. Its protein is CAISEPNSGGTEAFF.

V and J are TRBV12-3 or TRBV12-4 and TRBJ1-1; D is perhaps TRBD1 (6 bases). V gave up 3 bases and J gave up 6 bases, with 11 bases separating them. The CDR3 is 13 residues long. The chain's CDR3 is CASSLGGRAEAFF. DNA for the CDR3: TGTGCCAGCAGTTTGGGGGGGCGGGCTGAAGCTTTCTTT.

The DNA for the CDR3 is TGTGCCAGCAGCTTCGGACTAGCGTACACAGATACGCAGTATTTT. Amino acid sequence: CASSFGLAYTDTQYF. The V and J genes are TRBV7-2 and TRBJ2-3, with TRBD2 matching over 9 bases. The germline V gene has CDR1 SGHTA and CDR2 FQGNSA. V lost 3 bases to trimming and J lost 2 bases; unmatched junction nucleotides: 3. This CDR3 comprises 15 residues. Full variable domain (missing parts from reference TRBV7-2 and TRBJ2-3): GAGVSQSPSNKVTEKGKDVELRCDPISGHTALYWYRQSLGQGLEFLIYFQGNSAPDKSGLPSDRFSAERTGGSVSTLTIQRTQQEDSAVYLCASSFGLAYTDTQYFGPGTRLTVL.

The gene calls are TRBV3-1 (or the pseudogene TRBV3-2) and TRBJ2-3; 9 nucleotides match TRBD2. This CDR3 spans 16 amino acids. Trimming removed 0 bases from V and 5 bases from J; junction bases left unmatched: 6. CDR1 and CDR2 from the germline V gene are LGHDT and YNNKEL (reference sequence). Here the CDR3 reads CASSQDGRGGRDTQYF. The CDR3 DNA reads as TGTGCCAGCAGCCAAGATGGGCGGGGGGGCAGAGATACGCAGTATTTT.

This chain joins TRBV5-4 and TRBJ2-3, with 7 bases that match TRBD2. There are 18 residues in the CDR3. J lost 2 bases, V lost 1 base, and 13 bases had no gene match. Germline V gene data show CDR1 as SGHNT and CDR2 as YYREEE (reference sequence). CDR3 DNA sequence: TGTGCCAGCAGCTTGATTATTATGGCGGGGGTCGACACAGATACGCAGTATTTT. It codes for CASSLIIMAGVDTDTQYF.

The V gene is TRBV4-2, the J gene TRBJ1-2; 8 nucleotides match TRBD1. Looked up from germline, CDR1 is LGHNA and CDR2 is YNFKEQ. Trimming took 1 base from V and 7 from J; bases not matched to a gene: 8. This CDR3 spans 15 amino acids. CDR3 in amino acids: CASSQGPGGAFGYTF. For the CDR3, the DNA is TGTGCCAGCAGCCAAGGACCAGGGGGCGCTTTTGGCTACACCTTC.

The rearrangement uses TRBV5-1 and TRBJ1-2; 9 nucleotides agree with TRBD1. Germline trimming cut 4 bases from V and 6 bases from J; bases unmatched to any gene: 4. Germline-derived CDR1 and CDR2 are SGHRS and YFSETQ. This CDR3 region has 13 residues. The CDR3 nucleotides are TGCGCCAGCAGCGGGGGGACAGGGAATGGCTACACCTTC. Protein: CASSGGTGNGYTF.

This clone has at least ten counts. This chain joins TRBV9 and TRBJ2-7; weak D call: TRBD2 (6 bases). The V end was cut by 3 bases, the J end by 6 bases, with 19 bases between. This CDR3 contains 15 residues. The germline V gene encodes CDR1 SGDLS and CDR2 YYNGEE. The CDR3 spells CASSAYSGIGGEQYF. Here the CDR3 DNA reads TGTGCCAGCAGCGCTTATTCAGGAATCGGGGGCGAGCAGTACTTC.

This clone was observed a handful of times. The rearrangement links TRBV5-7 to TRBJ2-2, with a weak D call TRBD2 (5 bases). TRBV5-7 carries the ORF label, with uncertain function. There are 13 residues in the CDR3. V was cut by 4 bases and J by 7 bases, with 11 bases left in between. The CDR3 nucleotides read TGTGCCAGCAGCCCCCCGGGGTACGGGGAGCTGTTTTTT. It encodes CASSPPGYGELFF.

The genes are TRBV7-6 and TRBJ2-3; possible D gene TRBD2, 5 bases. CDR3 length: 17 amino acids. Trimming left V 1 base short and J 0 bases short, with 14 bases between. Germline V gene lookup returns CDR1 SGHVS and CDR2 FNYEAQ. In nucleotides, the CDR3 is TGTGCCAGCAGCTTAGACCCCCTAGCTGGCAGCACAGATACGCAGTATTTT. Translated: CASSLDPLAGSTDTQYF.

V is TRBV10-3 and J is TRBJ2-5; 10 nucleotides align to TRBD2. The CDR3 runs 13 residues. V lost 8 bases to trimming and J lost 3 bases; unmatched junction nucleotides: 3. The germline CDR1 and CDR2 sequences are ENHRY and SYGVKD. This CDR3 is CAIGLAGEETQYF. The CDR3 DNA is TGTGCCATCGGGCTAGCGGGGGAAGAGACCCAGTACTTC.

CDR3 coding DNA: TGCGCCAGCAGCTTGCCAGGGGGTTCTGAAGCTTTCTTT. Residues: CASSLPGGSEAFF. This chain joins TRBV5-1 and TRBJ1-1, with 7 bases aligning to TRBD1. Germline V lookup: CDR1 SGHRS, CDR2 YFSETQ. V lost 1 base, J lost 6 bases, and 3 bases stayed unmatched. This CDR3 region has 13 residues. Looking up the rest from reference TRBV5-1 and TRBJ1-1 gives the full variable domain: KAGVTQTPRYLIKTRGQQVTLSCSPISGHRSVSWYQQTPGQGLQFLFEYFSETQRNKGNFPGRFSGRQFSNSRSEMNVSTLELGDSALYLCASSLPGGSEAFFGQGTRLTVV.

The V call is TRBV2, the J call TRBJ2-7; no reliable D call. Trimming removed 6 bases at V and 2 bases at J, with 5 bases between. CDR1 and CDR2 from the germline V gene are SNHLY and FYNNEI. CDR3 size: 11 residues. The CDR3 reads CASSDTYEQYF. For the CDR3, the DNA is TGTGCCAGCAGCGACACCTACGAGCAGTACTTC. The variable domain in full, completed from reference TRBV2 and TRBJ2-7, reads EPEVTQTPSHQVTQMGQEVILRCVPISNHLYFYWYRQILGQKVEFLVSFYNNEISEKSEIFDDQFSVERPDGSNFTLKIRSTKLEDSAMYFCASSDTYEQYFGPGTRLTVT.

The chain employs TRBV4-1 and TRBJ1-3; D is perhaps TRBD1 (6 bases). This CDR3 comprises 15 residues. V was shortened by 4 bases and J by 2 bases, with 12 bases between the two germline ends. The germline gives CDR1 MGHRA, CDR2 YSYEKL. The DNA for the CDR3 is TGCGCCAGCAGCCCACAGGGAGGGACTGGAAACACCATATATTTT. Its protein is CASSPQGGTGNTIYF.

This chain connects TRBV7-2 to TRBJ2-1, with D maybe TRBD2 (7 bases). The CDR3 is made up of 16 amino acids. V lost 1 base, J lost 6 bases, and 16 bases lay in between. From germline, CDR1 is SGHTA and CDR2 FQGNSA. CDR3 loop: CASSLDSAGAGNEQFF. In DNA form, the CDR3 reads TGTGCCAGCAGCTTAGATAGTGCGGGGGCCGGCAATGAGCAGTTCTTC. Full variable domain (rest looked up from reference TRBV7-2 and TRBJ2-1): GAGVSQSPSNKVTEKGKDVELRCDPISGHTALYWYRQSLGQGLEFLIYFQGNSAPDKSGLPSDRFSAERTGGSVSTLTIQRTQQEDSAVYLCASSLDSAGAGNEQFFGPGTRLTVL.

The rearrangement links TRBV10-1 to TRBJ2-2; D is undetermined. Germline V gene sequence: CDR1 WNHNN, CDR2 SYGVQD (reference sequence). The V end was cut by 4 bases, the J end by 6 bases, with 9 bases between. The CDR3 loop spans 13 amino acids. CDR3 loop: CASSVFSSGELFF. In DNA, the CDR3 is TGCGCCAGCAGTGTATTTTCCTCCGGGGAGCTGTTTTTT.